This TCR beta chain came from a study of blood T cells in healthy people across ages. This clonotype was seen a few times. A minimum of 6 micrograms of total RNA was extracted per sample. Trimming took off 4 bases at V and 5 bases at J, with 12 bases between the two ends. Germline V lookup: CDR1 LGHDT, CDR2 YNNKEL (reference sequence). The CDR3 length is 15 residues. Using a J-beta primer mix together with a sample-barcoded 5' primer, a second PCR was run for about 7 to 12 cycles. MiXCR, run by TCRdb on the 5' RACE reads, gives a single entry per CDR3 protein. The data hold approximately 1.5 million distinct CDR3 sequences, with 35% to 45% observed a single time.

Sequencing was carried out using blood. The receptor's source is a woman younger than 30 in good health. The chain uses TRBV3-1 and TRBJ1-6; D might be TRBD1 (6 bases). The CDR3 loop reads CASSPSGANNSPLHF. DNA of the CDR3: TGTGCCAGCAGCCCGTCAGGGGCCAATAATTCACCCCTCCACTTT.